Listed here are 19 T cell receptor beta chains from one sample, sequenced in a study of cytomegalovirus exposure and HLA in healthy donors. Here immunoSEQ multiplex PCR was the method, and the copy in TCRdb shows in-frame clones only, minus some. The data hold more than 65,000 clones, with around 96% observed a single time. Sample: PBMCs. The receptors were gathered from a young woman in good health and CMV-seronegative.

The chain uses TRBV10-1 and TRBJ1-3, with 7 bases lining up with TRBD1. The CDR3 has 14 residues. Germline assignment: CDR1 WNHNN and CDR2 SYGVQD (reference sequence). The J segment lost 2 bases and the V segment lost 6 bases, leaving 4 bases of the junction unmatched. In DNA form, the CDR3 reads TGCGCCAGCAGAGGGACAGACACTGGAAACACCATATATTTT. Translation: CASRGTDTGNTIYF.

This sequence joins TRBV6-5 and TRBJ1-3; weak D call: TRBD1 (5 bases). The CDR3 loop spans 16 amino acids. Trimming took off 2 bases at V and 0 bases at J, with 11 bases between the two ends. In germline, CDR1 is MNHEY, CDR2 SVGAGI. The CDR3 reads CASSYGAVSSGNTIYF. The CDR3 DNA follows: TGTGCCAGCAGTTACGGGGCGGTGAGCTCTGGAAACACCATATATTTT.

V usage is TRBV5-4 and J usage is TRBJ1-5; D uncertain. The CDR3 is 15 residues long. Trimming cost V 0 bases and J 3 bases, with 10 bases left between them. Germline CDR1 SGHNT, CDR2 YYREEE (reference sequence). Here the CDR3 DNA reads TGTGCCAGCAGCTTGGGAAGGAGCCCCAATCAGCCCCAGCATTTT. It yields the protein CASSLGRSPNQPQHF.

The rearrangement joins TRBV6-5 to TRBJ1-3; D may be TRBD1 (6 bases). The V end lost 0 bases, the J end lost 8 bases, and 14 bases lay between the germline ends. The CDR3 runs 15 residues. CDR1 is MNHEY, CDR2 SVGAGI, per germline. In nucleotides, the CDR3 is TGTGCCAGCAGTTACTCCTCCAACAGGGTGGACACCATATATTTT. This translates into CASSYSSNRVDTIYF.

The chain joins TRBV9 to TRBJ2-1, with 9 bases matching TRBD1. The J segment lost 7 bases and the V segment lost 1 base, leaving 9 bases of the junction unmatched. Germline CDR1 SGDLS, CDR2 YYNGEE. The CDR3 totals 16 residues. This CDR3 reads CASSVRGTGYSNEQFF. DNA for the CDR3: TGTGCCAGCAGCGTAAGGGGGACAGGGTATTCAAATGAGCAGTTCTTC.

V gene TRBV19 combines with J gene TRBJ1-2; 9 bases match TRBD1. CDR1 LNHDA and CDR2 SQIVND come from the germline V gene (reference sequence). The ends lost 5 bases at V and 2 bases at J; junction bases unmatched: 12. The CDR3 runs 17 residues. Here the CDR3 reads CASSPPGQGLGNYGYTF. CDR3 DNA: TGTGCCAGTAGTCCTCCGGGACAGGGCCTGGGGAACTATGGCTACACCTTC.

This sequence joins TRBV6-6 and TRBJ2-2, with TRBD2 identical over 7 bases. With 2 bases clipped from V and 3 bases from J, the junction kept 3 bases outside the gene matches. This CDR3 region has 15 residues. Per germline, CDR1 MNHNY and CDR2 SVGAGI (reference sequence). CDR3 sequence (DNA): TGTGCCAGCAGTTACCGGGAGGTCGACACCGGGGAGCTGTTTTTT. Translation gives CASSYREVDTGELFF.

V is TRBV21-1 and J is TRBJ1-4. TRBV21-1 is designated a pseudogene. CDR3 length equals 21 residues. The CDR3: CASPPLRPGGLSNGFYEKLFF. The CDR3 DNA follows: TGTGCCAGCCCTCCCTTACGGCCGGGGGGCTTATCGAATGGGTTCTATGAAAAACTGTTTTTT.

This clone was detected only once. The V call is TRBV25-1, the J call TRBJ2-5; 7 bases align to TRBD1. Germline V gives CDR1 MGHDK, CDR2 SYGVNS. This CDR3 is built from 14 residues. V lost 4 bases and J lost 5; bases outside the gene matches: 7. CDR3 DNA sequence: TGTGCCAGCAGTGGACACGGACAGGCGGAGACCCAGTACTTC. Protein product: CASSGHGQAETQYF.

The V call is TRBV7-9, the J call TRBJ2-7; unclear D gene. Germline V gives CDR1 SEHNR, CDR2 FQNEAQ (reference sequence). There are 13 residues in the CDR3. Trimming shortened V by 1 base and J by 8 bases, and 12 bases separated the two germline ends. In nucleotides, the CDR3 is TGTGCCAGCAGCTTAGTCCGTAGTCCTAAGCAGTACTTC. It specifies CASSLVRSPKQYF.

This clone was seen once. The V gene is TRBV14, the J gene TRBJ2-7; TRBD2 agrees at 11 bases. The J segment lost 0 bases and the V segment lost 4 bases, leaving 17 bases of the junction unmatched. The CDR3 runs 20 residues. Germline V lookup: CDR1 SGHDN, CDR2 FVKESK. The CDR3 here is CASSLIPGTSGYPSSYEQYF. For the CDR3, the DNA is TGTGCCAGCAGCCTGATTCCCGGGACTAGCGGATACCCGAGCTCCTACGAGCAGTACTTC. Complete variable domain (other parts from reference TRBV14 and TRBJ2-7): EAGVTQFPSHSVIEKGQTVTLRCDPISGHDNLYWYRRVMGKEIKFLLHFVKESKQDESGMPNNRFLAERTGGTYSTLKVQPAELEDSGVYFCASSLIPGTSGYPSSYEQYFGPGTRLTVT.

This chain connects TRBV18 to TRBJ1-4; 9 positions agree with TRBD1. Unmatched junction bases numbered 10, after V lost 1 base and J lost 1 base. The CDR3 extends over 19 amino acids. Looked up from germline, CDR1 is KGHSH and CDR2 is LQKENI. In DNA form, the CDR3 reads TGTGCCAGCTCACCACTGCCCGGGACAGGGATGATAACTAATGAAAAACTGTTTTTT. It codes for CASSPLPGTGMITNEKLFF. Complete variable domain (other parts from reference TRBV18 and TRBJ1-4): NAGVMQNPRHLVRRRGQEARLRCSPMKGHSHVYWYRQLPEEGLKFMVYLQKENIIDESGMPKERFSAEFPKEGPSILRIQQVVRGDSAAYFCASSPLPGTGMITNEKLFFGSGTQLSVL.

The V gene is TRBV4-2, the J gene TRBJ2-1; 10 nucleotides match TRBD2. The CDR3 totals 16 residues. Germline CDR1 reads LGHNA; CDR2 reads YNFKEQ. V lost 0 bases to trimming and J lost 4 bases; unmatched junction nucleotides: 3. CDR3 in amino acids: CASSQDETSGYNEQFF. CDR3 DNA sequence: TGTGCCAGCAGCCAAGATGAGACTAGCGGGTACAATGAGCAGTTCTTC.

The rearrangement uses TRBV2 and TRBJ2-3, with D perhaps matching TRBD2 (5 bases). The V gene lost 8 bases and the J gene lost 0 bases, with 6 bases spanning the gap. The CDR3 runs to 12 residues. The germline V gene has CDR1 SNHLY and CDR2 FYNNEI. CDR3 DNA: TGTGCCAGCCGGACTAGCACAGATACGCAGTATTTT. Encoded protein: CASRTSTDTQYF.

The chain recombines TRBV28 with TRBJ2-7; TRBD2 aligns across 8 bases. Trimming at V came to 4 bases and at J to 5 bases, leaving 7 bases not matched to a gene. Germline values: CDR1 MDHEN, CDR2 SYDVKM. The CDR3 covers 14 residues. The CDR3 protein is CASSYPGGVDEQYF. Written as DNA, the CDR3 is TGTGCCAGCAGTTATCCGGGGGGGGTCGACGAGCAGTACTTC.

In DNA, the CDR3 is TGTGCCAGCAGTCCCAGGCCGGGGGGGCGTATCACCTACGAGCAGTACTTC. This translates into CASSPRPGGRITYEQYF. The rearrangement uses TRBV27 and TRBJ2-7, with 8 bases that match TRBD2. V lost 5 bases, J lost 2 bases, and 14 bases stayed unmatched. The germline V gene encodes CDR1 MNHEY and CDR2 SMNVEV (reference sequence). The CDR3 contains 17 residues.

This chain links TRBV10-3 with TRBJ1-2; weak D call: TRBD1 (6 bases). Deletions cut 4 bases from V and 0 bases from J, with 9 bases between. Germline CDR1 ENHRY, CDR2 SYGVKD. The length of the CDR3 is 14 residues. CDR3 sequence: CAISAGDANYGYTF. The CDR3 DNA reads TGTGCCATCAGTGCAGGGGACGCTAACTATGGCTACACCTTC.

J is TRBJ2-1 and V is TRBV7-6, with D unclear. Per the germline V gene, CDR1 is SGHVS and CDR2 is FNYEAQ. The CDR3 has 15 residues. V was shortened by 1 base and J by 3 bases, with 10 bases between the two germline ends. The CDR3 reads CASSLGDSYYNEQFF. The DNA of the CDR3 is TGTGCCAGCAGCTTAGGCGACTCTTACTACAATGAGCAGTTCTTC.

The V and J genes are TRBV6-1 and TRBJ2-1, with TRBD1 as a possible D gene (6 bases). The germline V gene has CDR1 MNHNS and CDR2 SASEGT. Trimming took off 4 bases at V and 5 bases at J, with 18 bases between the two ends. This CDR3 contains 16 residues. The CDR3 DNA sequence: TGTGCCAGCAGTGCCTCTGTATTGGGGGCCGACAATGAGCAGTTCTTC. Translated, it gives CASSASVLGADNEQFF.